The text below deals with one TCR beta chain. Its cognate antigen is unknown. Primers used in a second PCR of roughly 7 to 12 cycles were a sample-barcoded 5' primer and a J-beta primer mix. TCRdb ran MiXCR on the 5' RACE reads and lists one entry per CDR3 protein. The sample lists fewer than 2,000,000 distinct CDR3 sequences, more than 35% occurring once. The source of the sample is a study of blood T cells in healthy people across ages. Study-wide background: T cells yielded about one barcoded beta molecule per two cells through template switching. Findings and caveats of the study: Estimated diversity across one million T cells was deemed an underestimate.

The V end was cut by 1 base, the J end by 2 bases, with 9 bases between. The CDR3 totals 14 residues. Germline-derived CDR1 and CDR2 are SGHAT and FQNNGV. The material sequenced was blood. The source is a human donor in good health. The gene calls are TRBV11-2 and TRBJ2-7, with no clear D. This CDR3 is CASSLGAQTYEQYF. CDR3 bases: TGTGCCAGCAGCTTAGGTGCACAAACCTACGAGCAGTACTTC.